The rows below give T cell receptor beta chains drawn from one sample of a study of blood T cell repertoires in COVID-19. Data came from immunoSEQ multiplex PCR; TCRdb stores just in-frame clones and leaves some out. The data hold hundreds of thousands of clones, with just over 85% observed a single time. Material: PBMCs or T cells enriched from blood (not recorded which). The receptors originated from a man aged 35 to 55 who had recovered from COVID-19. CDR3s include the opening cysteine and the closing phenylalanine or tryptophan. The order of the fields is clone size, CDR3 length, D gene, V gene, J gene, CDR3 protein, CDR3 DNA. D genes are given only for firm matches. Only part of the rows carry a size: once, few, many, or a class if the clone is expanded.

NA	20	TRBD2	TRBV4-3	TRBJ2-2	CASSQESPGLAGGRTGELFF	TGCGCCAGCAGCCAAGAGTCCCCCGGACTAGCGGGGGGGAGGACCGGGGAGCTGTTTTTT
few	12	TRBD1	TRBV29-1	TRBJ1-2	CSVIQGDDGYTF	TGCAGCGTTATACAGGGGGATGATGGCTACACCTTC
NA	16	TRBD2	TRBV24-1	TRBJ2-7	CATSDFGGSVSYEQYF	TGTGCCACCAGTGATTTCGGCGGGAGCGTCTCCTACGAGCAGTACTTC
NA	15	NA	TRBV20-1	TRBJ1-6	CSASPQGSYNSPLHF	TGCAGTGCTAGTCCCCAGGGCTCCTATAATTCACCCCTCCACTTT
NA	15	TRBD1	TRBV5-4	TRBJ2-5	CASSGGTGGWETQYF	TGTGCCAGCAGCGGAGGGACAGGGGGCTGGGAGACCCAGTACTTC
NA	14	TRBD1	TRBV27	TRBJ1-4	CASSPTGSNEKLFF	TGTGCCAGCAGTCCGACAGGGTCTAATGAAAAACTGTTTTTT
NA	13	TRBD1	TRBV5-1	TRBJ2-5	CASKGQGPGTQYF	TGCGCCAGCAAAGGACAGGGGCCAGGGACCCAGTACTTC
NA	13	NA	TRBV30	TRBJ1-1	CAWSESMNTEAFF	TGTGCCTGGAGTGAATCCATGAACACTGAAGCTTTCTTT
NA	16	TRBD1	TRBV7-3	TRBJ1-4	CASSFPKDRANEKLFF	TGTGCCAGCAGCTTCCCCAAGGACAGGGCTAATGAAAAACTGTTTTTT
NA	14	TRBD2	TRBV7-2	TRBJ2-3	CASSPSLAGGTQYF	TGTGCCAGCAGCCCCTCCTTAGCGGGAGGGACGCAGTATTTT
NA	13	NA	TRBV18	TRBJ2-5	CASSPGRVETQYF	TGTGCCAGCTCGCCCGGCCGGGTGGAGACCCAGTACTTC
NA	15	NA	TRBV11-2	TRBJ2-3	CASSPRGAGADTQYF	TGTGCCAGCAGCCCTCGGGGGGCCGGGGCAGATACGCAGTATTTT
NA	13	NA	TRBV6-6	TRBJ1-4	CASRPGPYEKLFF	TGTGCCAGCCGGCCAGGGCCCTACGAAAAACTGTTTTTT
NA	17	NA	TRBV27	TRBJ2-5	CASSLISTRSYQETQYF	TGTGCCAGCAGTTTAATTAGTACGCGAAGCTACCAAGAGACCCAGTACTTC
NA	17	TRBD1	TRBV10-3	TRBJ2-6	CAIRRVTGGSGANVLTF	TGTGCCATCAGGAGGGTTACAGGGGGATCTGGGGCCAACGTCCTGACTTTC
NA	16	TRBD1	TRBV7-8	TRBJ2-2	CASSLDEGADTGELFF	TGTGCCAGCAGCTTAGATGAGGGGGCAGACACCGGGGAGCTGTTTTTT
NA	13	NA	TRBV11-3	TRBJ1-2	CASSLSGNYGYTF	TGTGCCAGCAGCTTATCAGGGAACTATGGCTACACCTTC
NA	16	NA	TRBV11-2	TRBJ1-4	CASSLDPGATNEKLFF	TGTGCCAGCAGCTTAGATCCGGGGGCAACTAATGAAAAACTGTTTTTT
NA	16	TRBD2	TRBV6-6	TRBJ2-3	CASSRGTSGVTDTQYF	TGTGCCAGCAGTCGAGGGACTAGCGGCGTAACAGATACGCAGTATTTT
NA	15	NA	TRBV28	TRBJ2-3	CASSLDRPTTDTQYF	TGTGCCAGCAGTTTAGACAGGCCCACCACAGATACGCAGTATTTT
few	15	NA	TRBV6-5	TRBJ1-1	CASRLESLVNTEAFF	TGTGCCAGCCGTTTGGAGTCTTTGGTGAACACTGAAGCTTTCTTT
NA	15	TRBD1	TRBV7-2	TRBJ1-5	CASSGTGNSNQPQHF	TGTGCCAGCAGCGGGACAGGGAATAGCAATCAGCCCCAGCATTTT
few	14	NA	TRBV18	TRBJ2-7	CASSPRPGLYEQYF	TGTGCCAGCTCACCACGCCCAGGACTTTACGAGCAGTACTTC
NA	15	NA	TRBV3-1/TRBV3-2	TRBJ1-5	CASSQGSGVDQPQHF	TGTGCCAGCAGCCAGGGGTCGGGAGTTGATCAGCCCCAGCATTTT
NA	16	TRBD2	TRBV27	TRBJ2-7	CASSPLLAGPSYEQYF	TGTGCCAGCAGTCCTCTTCTAGCGGGCCCCTCCTACGAGCAGTACTTC
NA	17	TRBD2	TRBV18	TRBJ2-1	CASSPSSLAGERREQFF	TGTGCCAGCTCACCAAGTTCTCTAGCGGGAGAAAGACGAGAGCAGTTCTTC
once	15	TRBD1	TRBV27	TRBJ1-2	CASRRRTGDEDGYTF	TGTGCCAGCAGGAGGAGGACAGGGGATGAGGACGGCTACACCTTC
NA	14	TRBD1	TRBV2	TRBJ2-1	CASSPGTGVNEQFF	TGTGCCAGCAGTCCCGGGACAGGGGTCAATGAGCAGTTCTTC
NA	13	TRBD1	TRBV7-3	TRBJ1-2	CASSSGQDYGYTF	TGTGCCAGCAGTTCTGGACAGGACTATGGCTACACCTTC
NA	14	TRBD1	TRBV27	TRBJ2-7	CASSLTGQPYEQYF	TGTGCCAGCAGTTTAACGGGACAGCCCTACGAGCAGTACTTC
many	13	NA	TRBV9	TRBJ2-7	CASSVGNSREQYF	TGTGCCAGCAGCGTAGGAAATAGTCGGGAGCAGTACTTC
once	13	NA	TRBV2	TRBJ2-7	CASREDRSYEQYF	TGTGCCAGCAGAGAGGACAGATCCTACGAGCAGTACTTC
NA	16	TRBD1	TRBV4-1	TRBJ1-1	CASSPIQGTLNTEAFF	TGCGCCAGCAGCCCCATACAGGGGACTCTGAACACTGAAGCTTTCTTT
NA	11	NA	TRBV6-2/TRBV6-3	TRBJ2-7	CASSRVGEQYF	TGTGCCAGCAGTCGGGTCGGCGAGCAGTACTTC
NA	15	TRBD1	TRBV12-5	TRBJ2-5	CASGLQTGGSETQYF	TGTGCTAGTGGTTTGCAAACAGGGGGCAGTGAGACCCAGTACTTC
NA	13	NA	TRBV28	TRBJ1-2	CASSPDRNYGYTF	TGTGCCAGCAGCCCTGACAGGAACTATGGCTACACCTTC
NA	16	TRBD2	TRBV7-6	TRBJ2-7	CASSQDGRREGYEQYF	TGTGCCAGCAGCCAAGATGGGCGGCGGGAGGGGTACGAGCAGTACTTC
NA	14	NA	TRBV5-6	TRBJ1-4	CASSPGATNEKLFF	TGTGCCAGCAGCCCAGGGGCAACTAATGAAAAACTGTTTTTT
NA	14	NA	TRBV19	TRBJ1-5	CASSMTAGDQPQHF	TGTGCCAGTAGTATGACGGCGGGGGATCAGCCCCAGCATTTT
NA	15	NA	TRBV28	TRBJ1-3	CASSLRLGAGNTIYF	TGTGCCAGCAGTTTAAGGCTGGGGGCCGGAAACACCATATATTTT
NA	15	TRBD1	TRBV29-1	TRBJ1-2	CSVETPTGGFYGYTF	TGCAGCGTTGAAACCCCAACAGGGGGCTTCTATGGCTACACCTTC
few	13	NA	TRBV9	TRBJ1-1	CASTAGMNTEAFF	TGTGCCAGCACTGCGGGGATGAACACTGAAGCTTTCTTT
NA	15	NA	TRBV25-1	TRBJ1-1	CASSEFPGSGAEAFF	TGTGCCAGCAGTGAATTTCCGGGAAGTGGCGCTGAAGCTTTCTTT
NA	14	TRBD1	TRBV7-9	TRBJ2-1	CASSQARDRGEQFF	TGTGCCAGCAGCCAAGCCCGGGACAGGGGTGAGCAGTTCTTC
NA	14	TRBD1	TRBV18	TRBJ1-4	CASSPGTGHEKLFF	TGTGCCAGCTCACCCGGGACAGGGCATGAAAAACTGTTTTTT
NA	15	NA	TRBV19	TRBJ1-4	CASSTGFQTNEKLFF	TGTGCCAGTAGTACAGGTTTTCAAACTAATGAAAAACTGTTTTTT
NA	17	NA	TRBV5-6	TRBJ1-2	CASSPDLGVGVNYGYTF	TGTGCCAGCAGCCCTGATTTGGGAGTCGGGGTTAACTATGGCTACACCTTC
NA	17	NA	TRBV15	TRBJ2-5	CATSRDRRTVYQETQYF	TGTGCCACCAGCAGAGATCGCAGGACAGTATACCAAGAGACCCAGTACTTC
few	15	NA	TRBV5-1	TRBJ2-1	CASSWSGQGGDEQFF	TGCGCCAGCAGCTGGTCGGGGCAGGGAGGCGATGAGCAGTTCTTC
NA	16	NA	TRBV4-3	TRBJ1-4	CASSQDPRGSNEKLFF	TGCGCCAGCAGCCAAGATCCAAGGGGCTCTAATGAAAAACTGTTTTTT
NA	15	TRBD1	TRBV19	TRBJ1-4	CASSIIQGAFEKLFF	TGTGCCAGTAGTATCATACAGGGGGCGTTTGAAAAACTGTTTTTT
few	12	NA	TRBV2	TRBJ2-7	CASSVQVMEQYF	TGTGCCAGCAGTGTACAGGTGATGGAGCAGTACTTC
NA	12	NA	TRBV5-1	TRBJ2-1	CASSTQGYEQFF	TGCGCCAGCAGCACTCAGGGCTATGAGCAGTTCTTC
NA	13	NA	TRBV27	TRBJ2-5	CASSLYGSETQYF	TGTGCCAGCAGTTTATACGGGTCAGAGACCCAGTACTTC
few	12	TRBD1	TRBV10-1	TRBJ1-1	CARKGAVGEAFF	TGCGCCAGAAAGGGGGCGGTAGGGGAAGCTTTCTTT